These T cell receptor beta chains were read from a single sample in a study of cytomegalovirus exposure and HLA in healthy donors. Only in-frame clones appear in the TCRdb table, and some are missing; sequencing was by immunoSEQ multiplex PCR. The sample holds 150,000 to 200,000 clones, roughly 80% seen once. Material for sequencing was PBMCs. The receptor source for this set is a man younger than 40 in good health and CMV-seropositive. CDR3s include the opening cysteine and the closing phenylalanine or tryptophan. The D gene is left open where the match is weak. The size of a clone is reported for some rows only, either as once, few or many, or as a class for expanded clones.

D	size	J	V	CDR3	DNA
-	-	TRBJ2-4	TRBV27	CASSFRPGRTWAKNIQYF	TGTGCCAGCAGTTTTCGTCCAGGGCGGACCTGGGCCAAAAACATTCAGTACTTC
-	-	TRBJ1-1	TRBV12-5	CASAPPQGFEAFF	TGTGCTAGTGCACCCCCGCAGGGCTTCGAAGCTTTCTTT
-	once	TRBJ2-3	TRBV7-9	CASSLYPDTQYF	TGTGCCAGCAGCTTATATCCAGATACGCAGTATTTT
TRBD2	-	TRBJ2-5	TRBV9	CASSGLLAGGQETQYF	TGTGCCAGCAGCGGTTTACTGGCGGGGGGACAAGAGACCCAGTACTTC
-	-	TRBJ1-3	TRBV15	CATSRDRYTIYF	TGTGCCACCAGCAGAGATCGTTACACCATATATTTT
-	few	TRBJ1-5	TRBV30	CAWSTGYGQPQHF	TGTGCCTGGAGCACAGGTTACGGTCAGCCCCAGCATTTT
TRBD1	-	TRBJ1-1	TRBV18	CASSLTRDRTRNTEAFF	TGTGCCAGCTCACTAACCCGGGACAGAACCCGGAACACTGAAGCTTTCTTT
-	-	TRBJ1-2	TRBV5-4	CASSLELNYGYTF	TGTGCCAGCAGCTTGGAGCTGAACTATGGCTACACCTTC
TRBD2	-	TRBJ2-7	TRBV5-5	CASSLGLAGDYEQYF	TGTGCCAGCAGCTTGGGACTAGCGGGGGATTACGAGCAGTACTTC
TRBD1	-	TRBJ2-7	TRBV6-4	CASSEGDSSYEQYF	TGTGCCAGCAGTGAAGGGGACAGCTCCTACGAGCAGTACTTC
TRBD2	-	TRBJ2-1	TRBV7-2	CASSLRLADSNEQFF	TGTGCCAGCAGCTTGAGACTAGCGGACTCGAATGAGCAGTTCTTC
TRBD1	-	TRBJ2-2	TRBV6-1	CASSVGTGDTGELFF	TGTGCCAGCAGTGTCGGGACAGGGGACACCGGGGAGCTGTTTTTT